This T cell receptor (beta chain) was recorded in a study of monozygotic twins with inflammatory bowel disease. General study findings and limits: IBD patients showed reduced TCRbeta diversity (inverse Simpson) versus healthy co-twins.

The quantity of total RNA per TCR library was around 3,600 ng. Using TCRalpha and TCRbeta cDNA, the researchers carried out two nested PCRs that lasted 16 and 9 cycles. After re-calling the 5' RACE reads, TCRdb lists one entry per CDR3 protein, DNA absent. Recorded for this sample: 110,000 to 150,000 distinct CDR3 sequences. Points on this clonotype: Its target is unknown.

The sample was blood. The TCR was taken from a human donor with ulcerative colitis or Crohn's disease, or a healthy co-twin of an affected twin (not recorded which).

This CDR3 is CSVEDRGLTDTQYF. The V call is TRBV29-1, the J call TRBJ2-3; TCRdb's D gene call, TRBD1, goes unchecked for lack of DNA. This CDR3 has 14 residues. The V gene's germline CDR1 is SQVTM and CDR2 ANQGSEA.